The TCR beta chain under discussion was sequenced for a study of blood T cell repertoires in COVID-19. Study overall: The origin of the acute and convalescent COVID-19 samples was the United States, Italy and Spain. Nucleic acid was either cDNA or gDNA, and it came from T cells, B-cell-depleted T cells, or PBMCs.

Authors' processing steps: Estimation of nucleated cell counts relied on the amplification of reference gene primers. Profiling relied on immunoSEQ multiplex PCR, and the TCRdb table lists in-frame clones only, not all of them. For V, J and clone size, that table is used; D and trimming come from the DNA. The table lists around 300,000 clones, 86% of them singletons. The sequenced material came from peripheral blood. This TCR was sampled from a woman in her twenties or thirties with active or convalescent COVID-19.

Written as DNA, the CDR3 is TGCGCCAGCAGCCGCGGACAGGGGGCAGCTGAAGCTTTCTTT. Its translation: CASSRGQGAAEAFF. The chain uses TRBV4-3 and TRBJ1-1; 11 nucleotides agree with TRBD1. The CDR3 is 14 amino acids. The ends lost 4 bases at V and 6 bases at J; junction bases unmatched: 4. Germline V gene lookup returns CDR1 LGHNA and CDR2 YSLEER.